The 17 T cell receptor beta chains listed next were all sequenced from one sample in a study of CD8 T cells in Susac syndrome. Reverse transcription of roughly 0.45 to 1 ug RNA used random hexamers. From the immunoSEQ multiplex PCR reads, TCRdb called clonotypes with MiXCR, one entry per CDR3 protein. The repertoire has hundreds of thousands of distinct CDR3 sequences, approximately 90% of them found once; the top ten carry over 0.1%. The sample comprised CD8+ T cells from PBMCs. The source is a human donor with multiple sclerosis.

J is TRBJ2-1 and V is TRBV2, with 9 bases fitting TRBD2. Per the germline V gene, CDR1 is SNHLY and CDR2 is FYNNEI. The CDR3 is 13 amino acids. The trim removed 8 bases at V and 9 bases at J, leaving 8 bases unmatched. CDR3 amino acids: CASSISGGIEQFF. DNA of the CDR3: TGTGCCAGCTCGATTAGCGGGGGAATTGAGCAGTTCTTC.

The chain recombines TRBV25-1 with TRBJ1-1; D gene ambiguous. This CDR3 is built from 11 residues. The V end lost 2 bases, the J end lost 10 bases, and 8 bases lay between the germline ends. Germline assignment: CDR1 MGHDK and CDR2 SYGVNS. The CDR3 sequence is CASSERGLAFF. The CDR3 DNA reads TGTGCCAGCAGTGAAAGAGGATTAGCTTTCTTT.

The chain couples TRBV6-5 to TRBJ2-2; TRBD2 is a possible D gene (5 bases). Deletions cut 2 bases from V and 6 bases from J, with 16 bases between. Germline V CDR1 and CDR2: MNHEY, SVGAGI. The CDR3 has 16 residues. CDR3 coding DNA: TGTGCCAGCAGTTACGGGAGCTATCACGAGGCCGGGGAGCTGTTTTTT. Encoded protein: CASSYGSYHEAGELFF.

The chain combines TRBV30 with TRBJ2-1; 11 bases map to TRBD2. This CDR3 has 15 amino acids. In germline, CDR1 is GTSNPN, CDR2 SVGIG (reference sequence). Trimming took 5 bases from V and 8 from J; bases not matched to a gene: 11. The CDR3 coding sequence is TGTGCCTGGGCACGAACTAGCGGGAGCGGCGATGAGCAGTTCTTC. Encoded protein: CAWARTSGSGDEQFF.

This clonotype has more than one count but fewer than ten. The rearrangement joins TRBV7-9 to TRBJ2-7, with 10 nucleotides matching TRBD1. The CDR3 has 16 amino acids. Germline V gene sequence: CDR1 SEHNR, CDR2 FQNEAQ (reference sequence). Unmatched junction bases numbered 8, after V lost 3 bases and J lost 3 bases. The CDR3 here is CASSLEGQGKIYEQYF. CDR3 nucleotide sequence: TGTGCCAGCAGCTTGGAGGGACAGGGGAAAATCTACGAGCAGTACTTC.

This clonotype was detected only once. The chain is built from TRBV19 and TRBJ2-7; D ambiguous. The CDR3 covers 13 residues. CDR1 LNHDA and CDR2 SQIVND come from the germline V gene (reference sequence). Trimming removed 3 bases from V and 1 base from J, with 7 bases in between. The CDR3 DNA is TGTGCCAGTAGTATCGCCCCGTCCTACGAGCAGTACTTC. This sequence encodes CASSIAPSYEQYF.

The chain uses TRBV5-1 and TRBJ1-5; D may be TRBD1 (6 bases). The CDR3 contains 15 residues. Per germline, CDR1 SGHRS and CDR2 YFSETQ. The germline V and J ends were trimmed by 4 bases and 1 base, with 12 bases remaining between them. In DNA form, the CDR3 reads TGCGCCAGCAGCCAAGGGGGACGGAGCAATCAGCCCCAGCATTTT. This gives the protein CASSQGGRSNQPQHF.

The chain recombines TRBV15 with TRBJ1-5; D not resolved. This CDR3 contains 13 residues. V shed 8 bases and J shed 6 bases, with 14 bases lying between them. The germline V gene has CDR1 LNHNV and CDR2 YYDKDF (reference sequence). CDR3 nucleotide sequence: TGTGCCACCGGGTGGGGTTGGCGTCAGCCCCAGCATTTT. Encoded protein: CATGWGWRQPQHF.

The gene calls are TRBV20-1 and TRBJ1-2; weak D call: TRBD1 (6 bases). The CDR3 loop spans 14 amino acids. Trimming stripped 1 base from V and 1 base from J, with 10 bases between. The germline CDR1 and CDR2 sequences are DFQATT and SNEGSKA (reference sequence). The CDR3 sequence: CSARVTGDNYGYTF. The DNA of the CDR3 is TGCAGTGCTAGAGTGACAGGAGATAACTATGGCTACACCTTC.

V is TRBV7-9 and J is TRBJ1-2, with 8 bases fitting TRBD1. V lost 5 bases to trimming and J lost 5 bases; unmatched junction nucleotides: 7. Per the germline V gene, CDR1 is SEHNR and CDR2 is FQNEAQ (reference sequence). The CDR3 has 14 residues. CDR3 nucleotides: TGTGCCAGCAGCCTCTCGGACAGGGCTTATGGCTACACCTTC. Translation gives CASSLSDRAYGYTF.

The CDR3 reads CASSFWGAYNEQFF. In DNA, the CDR3 is TGTGCCAGCAGTTTTTGGGGGGCCTACAATGAGCAGTTCTTC. The chain couples TRBV12-3 or TRBV12-4 to TRBJ2-1; possible D gene TRBD2, 6 bases. This CDR3 spans 14 amino acids. The V end lost 3 bases, the J end lost 2 bases, and 8 bases lay between the germline ends.

The chain combines TRBV7-9 with TRBJ2-2; no definite D call. Germline V gene sequence: CDR1 SEHNR, CDR2 FQNEAQ (reference sequence). V dropped 5 bases and J dropped 7 bases, with 20 bases sitting between them. This CDR3 spans 16 amino acids. The CDR3 region has the DNA TGTGCCAGCAGCCCCCCTTTAGGCAGGAGCGACGGGGAGCTGTTTTTT. The encoded protein is CASSPPLGRSDGELFF.

This clonotype was detected a few times. The CDR3 sequence is CSVGTGPYEQYF. CDR3 sequence (DNA): TGCAGCGTCGGAACAGGGCCCTACGAGCAGTACTTC. V usage is TRBV29-1 and J usage is TRBJ2-7; a weak D match, TRBD1 (6 bases). Trimming left V 6 bases short and J 2 bases short, with 11 bases between. CDR1 SQVTM and CDR2 ANQGSEA come from the germline V gene. There are 12 residues in the CDR3.

The chain couples TRBV20-1 to TRBJ1-2; D might be TRBD1 (6 bases). The CDR3 covers 15 residues. Germline CDR1 reads DFQATT; CDR2 reads SNEGSKA (reference sequence). Trimming removed 1 base at V and 3 bases at J, with 15 bases between. The CDR3 DNA is TGCAGTGCTAGAGCCGTGGGGGGCGCCGACTATGGCTACACCTTC. The encoded protein is CSARAVGGADYGYTF.

The CDR3 sequence: CASSRRPTGVAEAFF. CDR3 nucleotides: TGTGCCAGCAGCAGACGACCGACAGGGGTGGCTGAAGCTTTCTTT. The chain employs TRBV9 and TRBJ1-1, with 8 bases identical to TRBD1. The germline V gene has CDR1 SGDLS and CDR2 YYNGEE. Trimming at V came to 4 bases and at J to 6 bases, leaving 11 bases not matched to a gene. CDR3 length: 15 residues.

The chain joins TRBV9 to TRBJ2-1, with D hard to call. Germline V gives CDR1 SGDLS, CDR2 YYNGEE. The CDR3 contains 14 residues. With 0 bases removed from V and 2 bases from J, the gap between germline ends came to 6 bases. This chain's CDR3 is CASSVGPPYNEQFF. For the CDR3, the DNA is TGTGCCAGCAGCGTAGGGCCCCCCTACAATGAGCAGTTCTTC.

The chain links TRBV2 to TRBJ2-3, with TRBD2 matching 7 bases. Germline V gene lookup returns CDR1 SNHLY and CDR2 FYNNEI. V lost 1 base and J lost 2; bases outside the gene matches: 6. The CDR3 runs to 16 residues. The CDR3 DNA is TGTGCCAGCAGTGAAGGAGGCGGGAGCCCCACAGATACGCAGTATTTT. It codes for CASSEGGGSPTDTQYF.